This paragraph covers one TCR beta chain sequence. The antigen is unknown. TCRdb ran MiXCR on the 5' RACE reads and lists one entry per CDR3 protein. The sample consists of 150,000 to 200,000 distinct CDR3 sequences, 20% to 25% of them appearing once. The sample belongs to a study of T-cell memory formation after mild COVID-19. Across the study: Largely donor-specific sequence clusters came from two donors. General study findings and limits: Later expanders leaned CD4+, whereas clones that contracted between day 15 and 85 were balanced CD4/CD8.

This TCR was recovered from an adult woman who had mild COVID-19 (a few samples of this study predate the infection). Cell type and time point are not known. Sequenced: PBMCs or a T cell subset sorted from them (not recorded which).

As DNA, the CDR3 is TGCGCCAGCAGCTTTCGGGACAGGGAAGATTTCCCGAACACTGAAGCTTTCTTT. Translation: CASSFRDREDFPNTEAFF. The V call is TRBV10-1, the J call TRBJ1-1; 9 positions agree with TRBD1. Germline V gene lookup returns CDR1 WNHNN and CDR2 SYGVQD (reference sequence). The CDR3 has 18 residues. Trimming took 6 bases from V and 1 from J; bases not matched to a gene: 15.